The 2 T cell receptor beta chains reported below all come from one sample, sequenced in a study of regulatory dendritic cells for organ transplantation. Sorted T cells were CFSE-labeled and cultured four to five days with allogeneic regulatory or mature dendritic cells at 1:10. These receptors lack a known antigen. Profiling relied on immunoSEQ multiplex PCR, and the TCRdb table lists in-frame clones only, not all of them. The data contain 9,500 to 15,000 clones, approximately 56% of them singletons. Sequencing used naive CD8+ T cells from blood cultured with dendritic cells. The subset denotes: CD45RA+ naive T cells. The receptors were sampled from a human donor in good health.

The chain uses TRBV5-6 and TRBJ2-7; 8 bases line up with TRBD1. CDR1 is SGHDT and CDR2 is YYEEEE in the germline V gene. Trimming at V came to 2 bases and at J to 9 bases, leaving 10 bases not matched to a gene. The CDR3 runs to 14 residues. The CDR3 region is CASSFDGQGRGQYF. The CDR3 coding sequence is TGTGCCAGCAGCTTCGATGGACAGGGCCGTGGGCAGTACTTC.

The V and J genes are TRBV4-3 and TRBJ2-3, with 7 bases matching TRBD2. The CDR3 runs 16 residues. V gave up 1 base and J gave up 0 bases; unmatched junction bases: 4. CDR1 is LGHNA, CDR2 YSLEER, per germline. The CDR3 bases are TGCGCCAGCAGCCAAGTCGGTAGCGGGAGCACAGATACGCAGTATTTT. Translating gives CASSQVGSGSTDTQYF.